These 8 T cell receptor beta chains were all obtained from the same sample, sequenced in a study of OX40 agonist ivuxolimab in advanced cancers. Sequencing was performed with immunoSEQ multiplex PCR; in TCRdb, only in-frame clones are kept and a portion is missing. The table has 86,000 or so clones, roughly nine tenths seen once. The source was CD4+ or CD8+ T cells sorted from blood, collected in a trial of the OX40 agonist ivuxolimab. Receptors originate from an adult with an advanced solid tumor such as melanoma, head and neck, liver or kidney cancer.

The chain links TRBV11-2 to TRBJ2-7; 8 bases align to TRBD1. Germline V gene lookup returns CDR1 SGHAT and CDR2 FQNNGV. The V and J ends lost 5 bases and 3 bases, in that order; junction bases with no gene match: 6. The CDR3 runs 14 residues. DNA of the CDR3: TGTGCCAGCAGCCCGACAGGGGTGGTCTACGAGCAGTACTTC. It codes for CASSPTGVVYEQYF. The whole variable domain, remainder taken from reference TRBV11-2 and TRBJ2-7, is EAGVAQSPRYKIIEKRQSVAFWCNPISGHATLYWYQQILGQGPKLLIQFQNNGVVDDSQLPKDRFSAERLKGVDSTLKIQPAKLEDSAVYLCASSPTGVVYEQYFGPGTRLTVT.

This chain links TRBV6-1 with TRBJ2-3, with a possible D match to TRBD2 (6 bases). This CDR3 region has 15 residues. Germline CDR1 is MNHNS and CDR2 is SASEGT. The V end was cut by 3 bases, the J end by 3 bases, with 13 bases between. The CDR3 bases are TGTGCCAGCAGTGAGGGGACGGGAGTAACAGATACGCAGTATTTT. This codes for CASSEGTGVTDTQYF.

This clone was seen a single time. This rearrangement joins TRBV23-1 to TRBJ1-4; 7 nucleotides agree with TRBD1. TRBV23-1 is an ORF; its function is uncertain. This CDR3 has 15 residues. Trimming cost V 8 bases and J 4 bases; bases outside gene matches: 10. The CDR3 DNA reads TGCGCCAGCGCAGACGGGGACAGACTTAATGAAAAACTGTTTTTT. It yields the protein CASADGDRLNEKLFF.

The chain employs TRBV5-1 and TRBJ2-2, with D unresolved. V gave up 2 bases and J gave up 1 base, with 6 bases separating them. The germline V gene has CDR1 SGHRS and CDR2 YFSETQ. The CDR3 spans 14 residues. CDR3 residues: CASSLGQNTGELFF. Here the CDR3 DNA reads TGCGCCAGCAGCTTAGGGCAGAACACCGGGGAGCTGTTTTTT.

DNA for the CDR3: TGTGCCAGCAGCTTACGGGACACCGACGTCTATGGCTACACCTTC. This sequence encodes CASSLRDTDVYGYTF. V and J are TRBV7-9 and TRBJ1-2, with D possibly TRBD1 on 6 matching bases. From germline, CDR1 is SEHNR and CDR2 FQNEAQ (reference sequence). V lost 2 bases, J lost 4 bases, and 14 bases lay in between. The CDR3 length is 15 residues.

The CDR3 DNA follows: TGTGCCAGCTCACCCCCCCCTGGTCAGCCCCAGCATTTT. It is translated as CASSPPPGQPQHF. This chain joins TRBV18 and TRBJ1-5; no definite D call. Germline CDR1 KGHSH, CDR2 LQKENI. This CDR3 region has 13 residues. Trimming took off 3 bases at V and 6 bases at J, with 9 bases between the two ends.

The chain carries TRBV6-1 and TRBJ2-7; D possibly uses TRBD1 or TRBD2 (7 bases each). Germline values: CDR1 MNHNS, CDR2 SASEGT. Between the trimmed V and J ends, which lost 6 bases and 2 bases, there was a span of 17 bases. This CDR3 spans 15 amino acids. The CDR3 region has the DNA TGTGCCAGCAGCAACGGGGGAGGGGGCCCCTACGAGCAGTACTTC. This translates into CASSNGGGGPYEQYF.

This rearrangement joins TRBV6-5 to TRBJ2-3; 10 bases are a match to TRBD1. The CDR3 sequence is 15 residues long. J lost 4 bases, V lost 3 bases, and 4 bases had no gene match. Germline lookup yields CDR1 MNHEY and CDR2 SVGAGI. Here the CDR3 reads CASSYRDRGPDTQYF. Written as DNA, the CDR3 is TGTGCCAGCAGTTATAGGGACAGGGGCCCAGATACGCAGTATTTT.